The 30 T cell receptor beta chains below come from one sample, sequenced in a study of OX40 agonist ivuxolimab in advanced cancers. Clones were sequenced by immunoSEQ multiplex PCR, and TCRdb holds only the in-frame ones, with some missing. The profile shows about 26,000 clones, approximately 85% of them singletons. This specimen consisted of CD4+ or CD8+ T cells sorted from blood, obtained in a trial of the OX40 agonist ivuxolimab. Receptors originate from an adult with an advanced solid tumor such as melanoma, head and neck, liver or kidney cancer.

V usage is TRBV7-3 and J usage is TRBJ1-1; a weak D match, TRBD1 (6 bases). The CDR3 sequence is 13 residues long. The germline V gene has CDR1 SGHTA and CDR2 FQGTGA. V was shortened by 5 bases and J by 5 bases, with 12 bases between the two germline ends. DNA for the CDR3: TGTGCCAGCAGCCCCACAGGGACTACTGAAGCTTTCTTT. Its protein is CASSPTGTTEAFF.

This clone ranks as medium-sized (0.01 to 0.1%). The chain couples TRBV4-1 to TRBJ1-2; possible D gene TRBD1, 6 bases. The CDR3 is 15 amino acids. The germline gives CDR1 MGHRA, CDR2 YSYEKL. The germline V and J ends were trimmed by 7 bases and 3 bases, with 18 bases remaining between them. The CDR3 reads CASTFQDRVDYGYTF. CDR3 nucleotide sequence: TGCGCCAGCACCTTTCAGGACAGAGTCGACTATGGCTACACCTTC.

This clone was seen just once. This chain links TRBV7-6 with TRBJ2-5; a weak D match, TRBD1 (6 bases). Deletions cut 0 bases from V and 2 bases from J, with 7 bases between. Germline assignment: CDR1 SGHVS and CDR2 FNYEAQ. CDR3 length equals 14 residues. In nucleotides, the CDR3 is TGTGCCAGCAGCTTAGCAGGACAGCAAGAGACCCAGTACTTC. Amino acids: CASSLAGQQETQYF.

This clone was counted a single time. The chain employs TRBV9 and TRBJ2-5, with D tentatively TRBD2 (5 bases). The CDR3 has 16 residues. CDR1 and CDR2 (germline): SGDLS, YYNGEE. Trimming took 3 bases from V and 5 from J, leaving 20 bases between them. The CDR3: CASSAWETRSGETQYF. For the CDR3, the DNA is TGTGCCAGCAGCGCCTGGGAGACCCGCTCGGGGGAGACCCAGTACTTC.

The chain combines TRBV27 with TRBJ1-5, with D possibly TRBD1 on 6 matching bases. V was trimmed by 8 bases and J by 5 bases, leaving 13 bases between them. The germline gives CDR1 MNHEY, CDR2 SMNVEV (reference sequence). CDR3 length: 13 residues. The CDR3 DNA sequence: TGTGCCAGCGGAACTACAGGGTATCAGCCCCAGCATTTT. This gives the protein CASGTTGYQPQHF.

The chain combines TRBV19 with TRBJ2-2; a weak D match, TRBD2 (5 bases). V gave up 11 bases and J gave up 3 bases, with 13 bases separating them. Looked up from germline, CDR1 is LNHDA and CDR2 is SQIVND (reference sequence). CDR3 size: 13 residues. CDR3 amino acids: CALLSADTGELFF. The CDR3 bases are TGTGCCCTTCTTAGCGCGGACACCGGGGAGCTGTTTTTT.

CDR3 nucleotides: TGTGCCAGTCATTCTACCCTTGGGGCTTTTTCTGGAAACACCATATATTTT. Its protein is CASHSTLGAFSGNTIYF. This sequence joins TRBV11-2 and TRBJ1-3, with a weak D call TRBD1 (5 bases). Germline assignment: CDR1 SGHAT and CDR2 FQNNGV. The V and J ends lost 9 bases and 1 base respectively, with 22 bases between them. This CDR3 comprises 17 residues.

The chain carries TRBV10-3 and TRBJ2-3; possibly TRBD2 for D (5 bases). This CDR3 has 14 residues. In germline, CDR1 is ENHRY, CDR2 SYGVKD. Trimming pared 3 bases from V and 2 bases from J, leaving 9 bases between. The CDR3 loop reads CAISDPGYTDTQYF. The CDR3 coding sequence is TGTGCCATCAGTGATCCGGGGTACACAGATACGCAGTATTTT.

The gene calls are TRBV6-5 and TRBJ1-3; no firm D call. Deletions cut 8 bases from V and 4 bases from J, with 6 bases between. In germline, CDR1 is MNHEY, CDR2 SVGAGI. The CDR3 sequence is 11 residues long. The CDR3 region is CASSRGNTIYF. CDR3 DNA: TGTGCCAGCTCCCGCGGAAACACCATATATTTT.

This chain uses TRBV9 with TRBJ2-2, with TRBD2 as a possible D gene (6 bases). Looked up from germline, CDR1 is SGDLS and CDR2 is YYNGEE. The CDR3 consists of 16 residues. V dropped 3 bases and J dropped 0 bases, with 12 bases sitting between them. CDR3 amino acids: CASSDNSGANTGELFF. CDR3 DNA: TGTGCCAGCAGCGACAACTCGGGGGCGAACACCGGGGAGCTGTTTTTT.

V is TRBV9 and J is TRBJ2-2; TRBD1 agrees at 8 bases. Germline CDR1 reads SGDLS; CDR2 reads YYNGEE. The CDR3 has 21 amino acids. V shed 3 bases, J shed 1 base, and the junction held 20 bases outside the gene matches. The CDR3: CASSAPQWEDRATMNTGELFF. CDR3 nucleotide sequence: TGTGCCAGCAGCGCTCCCCAGTGGGAGGACAGGGCCACGATGAACACCGGGGAGCTGTTTTTT.

V usage is TRBV7-8 and J usage is TRBJ1-5; the D is unclear. The germline V and J ends were trimmed by 5 bases and 2 bases, with 10 bases remaining between them. CDR1 and CDR2 from the germline V gene are SGHVS and FQNEAQ. The CDR3 has 14 amino acids. CDR3: CASSPAPGNQPQHF. CDR3 nucleotides: TGTGCCAGCAGCCCAGCCCCTGGCAATCAGCCCCAGCATTTT.

The genes are TRBV7-9 and TRBJ2-7; TRBD2 agrees at 12 bases. Trimming took 8 bases from V and 0 from J; bases not matched to a gene: 8. CDR3 size: 16 residues. Germline-derived CDR1 and CDR2 are SEHNR and FQNEAQ (reference sequence). The CDR3 loop reads CASGLAGGRSSYEQYF. In nucleotides, the CDR3 is TGTGCCAGCGGGCTAGCGGGGGGGCGTAGCTCCTACGAGCAGTACTTC. The full variable domain, completed using reference TRBV7-9 and TRBJ2-7, is DTGVSQNPRHKITKRGQNVTFRCDPISEHNRLYWYRQTLGQGPEFLTYFQNEAQLEKSRLLSDRFSAERPKGSFSTLEIQRTEQGDSAMYLCASGLAGGRSSYEQYFGPGTRLTVT.

This clone was seen once. Germline is not matched at one junction end, which may reflect a read error. This chain connects TRBV9 to TRBJ2-3; 11 bases map to TRBD2. This CDR3 contains 13 residues. Germline assignment: CDR1 SGDLS and CDR2 YYNGEE. The CDR3 region is CASSATLAGVGNF. In DNA form, the CDR3 reads TGTGCCAGCAGCGCCACACTAGCGGGAGTCGGGAATTTT.

This chain links TRBV18 with TRBJ2-2, with 8 bases matching TRBD1. The length of the CDR3 is 15 residues. Germline V gene lookup returns CDR1 KGHSH and CDR2 LQKENI. Trimming removed 0 bases from V and 4 bases from J; junction bases left unmatched: 1. DNA for the CDR3: TGTGCCAGCTCACCACCGGACAGGGCCACCGGGGAGCTGTTTTTT. Translation gives CASSPPDRATGELFF.

The table lists this clone with a count of one. The V and J genes are TRBV6-6 and TRBJ2-2, with TRBD1 identical over 7 bases. The CDR3 has 15 amino acids. Germline CDR1 MNHNY, CDR2 SVGAGI (reference sequence). Trimming took 6 bases from V and 0 from J; bases not matched to a gene: 4. The CDR3 DNA follows: TGTGCCAGCAGACCCGGGACAGCGAACACCGGGGAGCTGTTTTTT. As protein: CASRPGTANTGELFF.

The chain joins TRBV5-5 to TRBJ2-7; D is unclear. Germline V CDR1 and CDR2: SGHKS, YYEKEE (reference sequence). Trimming removed 4 bases from V and 4 bases from J, with 9 bases in between. This CDR3 comprises 12 residues. The CDR3 reads CASSPTDYEQYF. DNA for the CDR3: TGTGCCAGCAGCCCGACCGATTACGAGCAGTACTTC.

This chain links TRBV27 with TRBJ2-1, with 9 bases fitting TRBD2. CDR1 and CDR2 from the germline V gene are MNHEY and SMNVEV (reference sequence). V shed 6 bases, J shed 3 bases, and the junction held 9 bases outside the gene matches. There are 16 residues in the CDR3. The CDR3 coding sequence is TGTGCCAGCAGACCCCCGCAGACTAGCGGCTACAATGAGCAGTTCTTC. This codes for CASRPPQTSGYNEQFF.

With respect to this clone: A read error is the likely source, as a far larger clone sits one nucleotide away. This chain connects TRBV5-5 to TRBJ1-2; possible D gene TRBD1, 5 bases. CDR1 is SGHKS, CDR2 YYEKEE, per germline (reference sequence). Deletions cut 0 bases from V and 8 bases from J, with 14 bases between. The length of the CDR3 is 14 residues. The CDR3 sequence is CASSLESRGWGYTF. The CDR3 nucleotides read TGTGCCAGCAGCTTGGAGTCCCGGGGCTGGGGCTACACCTTC.

The chain employs TRBV9 and TRBJ2-3, with D possibly being TRBD1 or TRBD2 (5 bases each). Trimming shortened V by 6 bases and J by 5 bases, and 16 bases separated the two germline ends. The CDR3 runs to 14 residues. Germline V gene sequence: CDR1 SGDLS, CDR2 YYNGEE. The CDR3 sequence is CASTGLERGDTQYF. CDR3 nucleotides: TGTGCCAGCACAGGGCTTGAGAGGGGAGATACGCAGTATTTT.

This clone was observed a handful of times. The rearrangement uses TRBV29-1 and TRBJ2-3, with 7 bases identical to TRBD2. CDR1 is SQVTM, CDR2 ANQGSEA, per germline. The J segment lost 4 bases and the V segment lost 2 bases, leaving 24 bases of the junction unmatched. The CDR3 is made up of 20 amino acids. As DNA, the CDR3 is TGCAGCGTTGAACGAAGCGGGAAAGGAATAATGAAGCACCCTGCAGATACGCAGTATTTT. Amino acids: CSVERSGKGIMKHPADTQYF.

The chain couples TRBV27 to TRBJ1-1; D might be TRBD1 (5 bases). The CDR3 sequence is 12 residues long. Deletions cut 6 bases from V and 1 base from J, with 6 bases between. In germline, CDR1 is MNHEY, CDR2 SMNVEV (reference sequence). In DNA, the CDR3 is TGTGCCAGCAGCCAGGGGAACACTGAAGCTTTCTTT. Protein: CASSQGNTEAFF.

The rearrangement joins TRBV7-9 to TRBJ2-1; 9 positions agree with TRBD1. Germline V gene data show CDR1 as SEHNR and CDR2 as FQNEAQ (reference sequence). Germline trimming cut 4 bases from V and 10 bases from J; bases unmatched to any gene: 8. The CDR3 loop spans 14 amino acids. CDR3 sequence: CASSSGDREPEQFF. DNA of the CDR3: TGTGCCAGCAGCTCCGGGGACAGGGAACCGGAGCAGTTCTTC.

This rearrangement joins TRBV27 to TRBJ2-7; 8 positions match TRBD1. The germline CDR1 and CDR2 sequences are MNHEY and SMNVEV (reference sequence). This CDR3 region has 14 residues. Trimming at V came to 6 bases and at J to 2 bases, leaving 6 bases not matched to a gene. The CDR3 nucleotides read TGTGCCAGCAGCCCGACAGGGGCCCCCTACGAGCAGTACTTC. Translation: CASSPTGAPYEQYF.

The chain carries TRBV9 and TRBJ2-7; tentative D call: TRBD2 (6 bases). The CDR3 extends over 15 amino acids. Trimming pared 3 bases from V and 4 bases from J, leaving 17 bases between. Germline CDR1 is SGDLS and CDR2 is YYNGEE. CDR3 sequence (DNA): TGTGCCAGCAGCGCCGACGGGGGAGATACGTACGAGCAGTACTTC. It translates to CASSADGGDTYEQYF. The full variable domain, completed using reference TRBV9 and TRBJ2-7, is DSGVTQTPKHLITATGQRVTLRCSPRSGDLSVYWYQQSLDQGLQFLIQYYNGEERAKGNILERFSAQQFPDLHSELNLSSLELGDSALYFCASSADGGDTYEQYFGPGTRLTVT.

V gene TRBV29-1 combines with J gene TRBJ2-3; 9 nucleotides line up with TRBD2. The CDR3 contains 19 residues. V lost 1 base and J lost 1; bases outside the gene matches: 15. Germline CDR1 SQVTM, CDR2 ANQGSEA. CDR3 in DNA: TGCAGCGTTGAAGGGGTTAACGTAGCGGGAGCCGTGGGCACAGATACGCAGTATTTT. Protein: CSVEGVNVAGAVGTDTQYF.

This clone was detected once. The chain carries TRBV7-9 and TRBJ1-6; no clear D. Germline V gene lookup returns CDR1 SEHNR and CDR2 FQNEAQ (reference sequence). The germline V and J ends were trimmed by 4 bases and 2 bases, with 3 bases remaining between them. CDR3 length: 13 residues. CDR3 residues: CASSSPYNSPLHF. In nucleotides, the CDR3 is TGTGCCAGCAGCTCCCCCTATAATTCACCCCTCCACTTT.

V gene TRBV11-2 combines with J gene TRBJ2-1, with 8 bases matching TRBD2. Germline loops: CDR1 SGHAT, CDR2 FQNNGV. V trimming: 0 bases; J trimming: 4 bases; junction bases outside the gene matches: 8. This CDR3 spans 17 amino acids. The CDR3 DNA reads as TGTGCCAGCAGCTTAGAGGTCCTAGCGGGTTCTTACAATGAGCAGTTCTTC. This encodes CASSLEVLAGSYNEQFF.

The chain is built from TRBV27 and TRBJ2-1, with 10 bases identical to TRBD1. The CDR3 consists of 14 residues. CDR1 and CDR2 from the germline V gene are MNHEY and SMNVEV (reference sequence). V gave up 8 bases and J gave up 5 bases; unmatched junction bases: 6. The CDR3 DNA reads as TGTGCCAGCTCGGTAGGGACAGGGGACAATGAGCAGTTCTTC. This codes for CASSVGTGDNEQFF.

The chain recombines TRBV6-1 with TRBJ2-7; tentatively, D is TRBD1 (6 bases). Germline loops: CDR1 MNHNS, CDR2 SASEGT. CDR3 length: 14 residues. V gave up 1 base and J gave up 3 bases, with 10 bases separating them. Written as DNA, the CDR3 is TGTGCCAGCAGTGAAGTATGGGGGCACTACGAGCAGTACTTC. Protein product: CASSEVWGHYEQYF.